What follows is one T cell receptor beta chain and its context. The antigen remains undetermined. The method was immunoSEQ multiplex PCR; TCRdb's version includes in-frame clones alone and lacks a portion of them. Altogether approximately 75,000 clones were found in the sample, and no singletons occur. The record originates from a study of T cell clonality in common variable immunodeficiency. General study findings and limits: TCRbeta clonality was increased in CVID versus healthy controls. CVID subjects shared fewer TCRbeta clones than healthy controls did.

The TCR sequence derives from a person aged 18 to 69 in good health. The sequenced sample was peripheral blood mononuclear cells.

The CDR3 sequence: CASSPPPTGETQYF. The covered CDR3 bases are TGTGCCAGCTCACCACCCCCGACCGGGGAGACC. The genes are TRBV18 and TRBJ2-5; D is ambiguous. The CDR3 end is not reached by the read, which stops 3 residues before it; the germline J gene fills it in. Germline loops: CDR1 KGHSH, CDR2 LQKENI. There are 14 residues in the CDR3. V shed 0 bases and J shed 5 bases, with 10 bases lying between them.